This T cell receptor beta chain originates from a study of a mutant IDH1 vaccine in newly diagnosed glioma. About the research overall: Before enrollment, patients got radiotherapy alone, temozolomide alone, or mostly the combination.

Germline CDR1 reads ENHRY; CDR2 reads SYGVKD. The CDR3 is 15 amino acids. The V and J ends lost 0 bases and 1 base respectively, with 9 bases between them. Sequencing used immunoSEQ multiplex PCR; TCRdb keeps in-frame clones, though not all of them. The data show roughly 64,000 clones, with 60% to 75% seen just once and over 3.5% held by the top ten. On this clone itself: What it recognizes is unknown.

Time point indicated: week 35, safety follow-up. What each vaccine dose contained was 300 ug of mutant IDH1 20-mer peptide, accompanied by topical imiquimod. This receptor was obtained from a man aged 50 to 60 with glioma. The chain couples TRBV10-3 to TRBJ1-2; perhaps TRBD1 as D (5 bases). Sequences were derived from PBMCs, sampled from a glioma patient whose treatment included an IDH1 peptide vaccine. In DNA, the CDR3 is TGTGCCATCAGTGAGTCGAGGGGCGGTAACTATGGCTACACCTTC. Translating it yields CAISESRGGNYGYTF.